Here is one TCR beta chain with its context. Its matching antigen is unknown. These data are taken from a study of coeliac disease. The CDR3 loop spans 17 amino acids. The V segment lost 2 bases and the J segment 2 bases; nucleotides outside the gene matches: 10. Per germline, CDR1 MNHNS and CDR2 SASEGT. Study-level findings and limits: According to the authors, this method cannot detect gliadin-specific T cells in an unbiased way. TRB repertoires were largely private, with most amino acid sequences found in only one sample. In active celiac disease, intraepithelial and lamina propria TRB and TRG repertoires were less clonal than controls. Lamina propria and intraepithelial cell fractions may contain each other's cells.

The method was immunoSEQ multiplex PCR; TCRdb's version includes in-frame clones alone and lacks a portion of them. This sample carries 3,500 to 4,500 clones, 62% of them seen once, and the ten largest clones take about 7.9%. The sequence came from a young woman with active celiac disease. Specimen: intraepithelial lymphocytes from the gut. The V call is TRBV6-1, the J call TRBJ2-3, with TRBD1 matching over 7 bases. The CDR3 loop reads CASSEQGVQLFTDTQYF. The CDR3, as DNA: TGTGCCAGCAGTGAACAGGGGGTTCAACTCTTCACAGATACGCAGTATTTT.